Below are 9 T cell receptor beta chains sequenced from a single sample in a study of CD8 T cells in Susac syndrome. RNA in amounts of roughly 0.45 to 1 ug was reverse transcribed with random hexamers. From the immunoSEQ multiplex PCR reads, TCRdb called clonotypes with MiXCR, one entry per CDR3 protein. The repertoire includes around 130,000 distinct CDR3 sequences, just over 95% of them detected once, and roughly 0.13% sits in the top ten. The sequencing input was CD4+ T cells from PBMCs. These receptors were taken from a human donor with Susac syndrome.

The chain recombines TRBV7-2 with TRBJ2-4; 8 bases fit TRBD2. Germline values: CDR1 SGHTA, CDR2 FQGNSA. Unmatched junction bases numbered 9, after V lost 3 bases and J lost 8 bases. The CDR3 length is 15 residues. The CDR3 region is CASSFTTGGPYIQYF. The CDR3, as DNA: TGTGCCAGCAGCTTTACAACGGGAGGGCCTTACATTCAGTACTTC.

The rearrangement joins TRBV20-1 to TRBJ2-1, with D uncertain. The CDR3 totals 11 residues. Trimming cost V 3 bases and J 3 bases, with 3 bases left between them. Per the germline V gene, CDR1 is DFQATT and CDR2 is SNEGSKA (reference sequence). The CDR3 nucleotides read TGCAGTGCTAGGGACTACAATGAGCAGTTCTTC. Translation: CSARDYNEQFF.

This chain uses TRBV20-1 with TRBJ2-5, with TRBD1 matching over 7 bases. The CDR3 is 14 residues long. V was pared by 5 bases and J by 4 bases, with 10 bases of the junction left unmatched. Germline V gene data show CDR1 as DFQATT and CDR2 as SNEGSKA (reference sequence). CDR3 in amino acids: CSAGGQSGLETQYF. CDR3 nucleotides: TGCAGTGCTGGGGGACAGAGTGGTTTAGAGACCCAGTACTTC.

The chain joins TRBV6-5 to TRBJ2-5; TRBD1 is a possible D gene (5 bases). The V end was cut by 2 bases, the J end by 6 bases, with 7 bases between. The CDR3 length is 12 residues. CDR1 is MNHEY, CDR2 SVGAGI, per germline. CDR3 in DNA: TGTGCCAGCAGTTACGGGGCACAGACCCAGTACTTC. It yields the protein CASSYGAQTQYF.

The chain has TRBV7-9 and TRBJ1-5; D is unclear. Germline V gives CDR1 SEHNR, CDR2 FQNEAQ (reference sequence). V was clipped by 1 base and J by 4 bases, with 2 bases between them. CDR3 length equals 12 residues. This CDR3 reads CASSLENQPQHF. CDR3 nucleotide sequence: TGTGCCAGCAGCTTAGAGAATCAGCCCCAGCATTTT.

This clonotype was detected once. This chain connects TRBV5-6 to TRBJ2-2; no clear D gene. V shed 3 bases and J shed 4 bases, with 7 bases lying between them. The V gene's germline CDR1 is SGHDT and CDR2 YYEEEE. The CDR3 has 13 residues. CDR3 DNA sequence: TGTGCCAGCAGCTCCGCCGTCACCGGGGAGCTGTTTTTT. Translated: CASSSAVTGELFF.

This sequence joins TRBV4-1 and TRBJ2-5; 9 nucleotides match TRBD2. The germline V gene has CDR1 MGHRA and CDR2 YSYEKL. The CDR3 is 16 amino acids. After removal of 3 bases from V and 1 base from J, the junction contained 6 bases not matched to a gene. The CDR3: CASSQASGIVQETQYF. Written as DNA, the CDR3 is TGCGCCAGCAGCCAGGCTAGCGGGATCGTCCAAGAGACCCAGTACTTC.

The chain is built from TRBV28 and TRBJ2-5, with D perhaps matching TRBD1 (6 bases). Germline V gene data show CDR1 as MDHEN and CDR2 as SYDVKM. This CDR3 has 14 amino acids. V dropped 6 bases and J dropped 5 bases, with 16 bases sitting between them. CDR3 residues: CASRNRVTAETQYF. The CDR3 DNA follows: TGTGCCAGCAGAAACAGGGTTACGGCGGAGACCCAGTACTTC.

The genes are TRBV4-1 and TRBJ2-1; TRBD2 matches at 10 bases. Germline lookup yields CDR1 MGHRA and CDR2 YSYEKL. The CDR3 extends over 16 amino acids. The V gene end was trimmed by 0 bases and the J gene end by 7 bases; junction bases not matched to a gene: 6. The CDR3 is CASSQEWLAGDNEQFF. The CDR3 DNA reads TGCGCCAGCAGCCAAGAGTGGCTAGCGGGAGATAATGAGCAGTTCTTC.